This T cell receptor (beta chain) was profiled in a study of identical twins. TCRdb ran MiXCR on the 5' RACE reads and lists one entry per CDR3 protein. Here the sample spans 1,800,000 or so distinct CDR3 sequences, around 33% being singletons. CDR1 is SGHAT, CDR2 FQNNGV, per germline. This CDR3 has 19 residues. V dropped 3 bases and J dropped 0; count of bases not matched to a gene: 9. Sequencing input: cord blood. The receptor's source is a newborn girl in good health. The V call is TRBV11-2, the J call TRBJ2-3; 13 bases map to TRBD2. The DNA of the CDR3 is TGTGCCAGCAGCTTGGACGGACTAGCGGGGGCACCTAGCACAGATACGCAGTATTTT. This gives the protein CASSLDGLAGAPSTDTQYF. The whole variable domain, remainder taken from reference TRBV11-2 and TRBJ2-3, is EAGVAQSPRYKIIEKRQSVAFWCNPISGHATLYWYQQILGQGPKLLIQFQNNGVVDDSQLPKDRFSAERLKGVDSTLKIQPAKLEDSAVYLCASSLDGLAGAPSTDTQYFGPGTRLTVL.